The rows below give T cell receptor beta chains drawn from one sample of a study of blood T cell repertoires in COVID-19. Only in-frame clones appear in the TCRdb table, and some are missing; sequencing was by immunoSEQ multiplex PCR. The table records some 300,000 clones, approximately 90% of them present only once. Sequencing was done on a sample of PBMCs or T cells enriched from blood (not recorded which). These receptors came from a woman aged 55-69 years in a cohort exposed to, infected with or recovered from COVID-19 (not recorded which). The CDR3 runs from the conserved cysteine through the conserved F or W. A D gene is named only where the DNA matches it firmly. Rows may omit the clone size; those that give it use once, few, many or a size class.

D	J	V	size	DNA	CDR3
TRBD1	TRBJ2-5	TRBV9	.	TGTGCCAGCAGTGGGGGACAGGAATCAGGAGAGACCCAGTACTTC	CASSGGQESGETQYF
TRBD2	TRBJ2-3	TRBV7-2	.	TGTGCCAGCAGCCCACCGGGGGTAGCGGGAGTCACAGATACGCAGTATTTT	CASSPPGVAGVTDTQYF
.	TRBJ2-7	TRBV28	.	TGTGCCAGCGAGGGCCAATTCTTTTACGAGCAGTACTTC	CASEGQFFYEQYF
TRBD2	TRBJ2-1	TRBV10-3	.	TGTGCCATCAGTGAGTCGACTAGCGTACCTTCCTACAATGAGCAGTTCTTC	CAISESTSVPSYNEQFF
.	TRBJ2-1	TRBV4-3	.	TGCGCCAGCAGCCAAGATCCTTCGGGGAATGAGCAGTTCTTC	CASSQDPSGNEQFF
TRBD1	TRBJ2-7	TRBV19	.	TGTGCCAGTAGTATAAATATTGGGACAGGGGGACACGAGCAGTACTTC	CASSINIGTGGHEQYF
.	TRBJ1-6	TRBV24-1	.	TGTGCCACCAGTGTGGGGGCTAGGTCACCCCTCCACTTT	CATSVGARSPLHF
.	TRBJ1-5	TRBV25-1	.	TGTGCCAGCAGTCCGGAGGGGAGCAATCAGCCCCAGCATTTT	CASSPEGSNQPQHF
TRBD1	TRBJ2-3	TRBV7-2	.	TGTGCCAGCAGACCAGACAGGGGCCGCACAGATACGCAGTATTTT	CASRPDRGRTDTQYF
TRBD2	TRBJ2-7	TRBV24-1	.	TGTGCCACCAGTGACATAGCGGGAGGTATTAACGAGCAGTACTTC	CATSDIAGGINEQYF
TRBD2	TRBJ2-3	TRBV6-4	few	TGTGCCAGCAGTGAGCGAGCGGGAGGAGAAGATACGCAGTATTTT	CASSERAGGEDTQYF
.	TRBJ1-1	TRBV18	once	TGTGCCAGCTCACCACGGAGGGATGAGGTCGGCACTGAAGCTTTCTTT	CASSPRRDEVGTEAFF
.	TRBJ1-2	TRBV2	few	TGTGCCAGCAGTGGGGGCAGTTTAAACTATGGCTACACCTTC	CASSGGSLNYGYTF
TRBD1	TRBJ2-5	TRBV25-1	.	TGTGCCAGCAGTGAATTCAGGGGGCCCCAAGAGACCCAGTACTTC	CASSEFRGPQETQYF
.	TRBJ1-1	TRBV30	.	TGTGCCTGGAGTGTAGGGCCAGGGGCTGAAGCTTTCTTT	CAWSVGPGAEAFF
.	TRBJ2-7	TRBV21-1	.	TGTGCCAGCAGCAAAGAGGTTGGGACTAGTGACGACTACGAGCAGTACTTC	CASSKEVGTSDDYEQYF
.	TRBJ1-2	TRBV7-2	few	TGTGCCAGCAGCTTAGGGGGGGGTTACGGCTACACCTTC	CASSLGGGYGYTF
TRBD1	TRBJ1-2	TRBV19	.	TGTGCCAGTACGCCGGGACAGGGCTATGGCTACACCTTC	CASTPGQGYGYTF
TRBD2	TRBJ2-2	TRBV19	.	TGTGCCAGTAGGACTAGCGGGACGTCCGGGGAGCTGTTTTTT	CASRTSGTSGELFF
.	TRBJ1-1	TRBV5-8	.	TGTGCCAGCAGCGACCAGGTATACACTGAAGCTTTCTTT	CASSDQVYTEAFF
.	TRBJ2-1	TRBV28	.	TGTGCCAGCAGTTCACTAGTGTTTGATCGTCGAGGGTCCTACAATGAGCAGTTCTTC	CASSSLVFDRRGSYNEQFF
TRBD1	TRBJ1-2	TRBV4-3	.	TGCGCCAGCAGCCAGACGACAGGGGGCGGTGGCTATGGCTACACCTTC	CASSQTTGGGGYGYTF
TRBD1	TRBJ1-4	TRBV5-1	.	TGCGCCAGCAGCTTGGCCGGACAGGGGGCCGCTAGTGATGAAAAACTGTTTTTT	CASSLAGQGAASDEKLFF
.	TRBJ2-5	TRBV27	.	TGTGCCAGCAGTCCATGGGACACAACAAAAGAGACCCAGTACTTC	CASSPWDTTKETQYF
.	TRBJ1-1	TRBV2	once	TGTGCCAGCAGGGGGACTAGGCTGAACACTGAAGCTTTCTTT	CASRGTRLNTEAFF
TRBD1	TRBJ1-5	TRBV5-6	.	TGTGCCAGCAGCCGACGCGCAAGACAGGGTGGGAATCAGCCCCAGCATTTT	CASSRRARQGGNQPQHF
.	TRBJ1-6	TRBV10-3	.	TGTGCCATCAGTGCCACAGGGCATGAGAATTCACCCCTCCACTTT	CAISATGHENSPLHF
TRBD2	TRBJ2-1	TRBV7-3	.	TGTGCCAGCAGCCCACGGGGGGGGCGAGAGCAGTTCTTC	CASSPRGGREQFF
.	TRBJ1-1	TRBV7-2	.	TGTGCCAGCAGTCCTTCTGGCGGGGGCACTGAAGCTTTCTTT	CASSPSGGGTEAFF
.	TRBJ2-3	TRBV7-2	once	TGTGCCAGCAGCCCAACGACTAGCACAGATACGCAGTATTTT	CASSPTTSTDTQYF
TRBD2	TRBJ2-1	TRBV4-1	.	TGCGCCAGCAGCCAAGTTACTAGCGGGAGGCAGTTCTTC	CASSQVTSGRQFF
TRBD1	TRBJ1-1	TRBV5-5	.	TGTGCCAGCAGCGGAAAGACAGGGGTCGACACTGAAGCTTTCTTT	CASSGKTGVDTEAFF
TRBD1	TRBJ1-1	TRBV7-9	.	TGTGCCAGCAGCCCACGGACAGGGACGAACACTGAAGCTTTCTTT	CASSPRTGTNTEAFF
TRBD1	TRBJ2-1	TRBV29-1	.	TGCAGCGTTTCCAGGGGGCCTCCCAACCTTTACAATGAGCAGTTCTTC	CSVSRGPPNLYNEQFF
.	TRBJ1-2	TRBV21-1	once	TGTGCCAGCAGCAAATTTAAGCCCGGGACAGGGGTTTTTCTTTCTGGCTACACCTTC	CASSKFKPGTGVFLSGYTF
.	TRBJ1-2	TRBV30	.	TGTGCCTGGAGTCCTCAATCGAAGGGGATCTATGGCTACACCTTC	CAWSPQSKGIYGYTF
TRBD1	TRBJ2-6	TRBV18	.	TGTGCCAGCTCACCAGCCGACAGGGCCTCTGGGGCCAACGTCCTGACTTTC	CASSPADRASGANVLTF
.	TRBJ2-1	TRBV19	.	TGTGCCAGTAGTCAGGGTAGCCATGAGCAGTTCTTC	CASSQGSHEQFF
.	TRBJ1-3	TRBV4-1	.	TGCGCCAGCAGCCAAGCTCTTCCAGGGCGGCCCTCTGGAAACACCATATATTTT	CASSQALPGRPSGNTIYF
TRBD2	TRBJ2-5	TRBV10-3	.	TGTGCCACCCACCCCTCTGGACTAGCGGGGGGAGAGACCCAGTACTTC	CATHPSGLAGGETQYF
.	TRBJ1-1	TRBV15	.	TGTGCCACCAGCAACAGCGGGAACACTGAAGCTTTCTTT	CATSNSGNTEAFF
.	TRBJ2-7	TRBV7-2	.	TGTGCCAGCAGCTTAGACCGCGGCGCCTACGAGCAGTACTTC	CASSLDRGAYEQYF
TRBD1	TRBJ1-5	TRBV19	.	TGTGCCAGTAGTAACGGACAGGGGGGTCAGCCCCAGCATTTT	CASSNGQGGQPQHF
TRBD2	TRBJ2-7	TRBV18	.	TGTGCCAGCTCAACGGCGGGACTAGCGGGAGAGGATTCCTACGAGCAGTACTTC	CASSTAGLAGEDSYEQYF
TRBD2	TRBJ2-7	TRBV2	.	TGTGCCAGCAGTGTTCTCCTAGCGGGGGCCTACGAGCAGTACTTC	CASSVLLAGAYEQYF
.	TRBJ1-5	TRBV5-1	.	TGCGCCAGTCCTTGCGGGTTTATAGATCAGCCCCAGCATTTT	CASPCGFIDQPQHF
TRBD1	TRBJ2-7	TRBV27	.	TGTGCCAGCAGCCTGGGGACAGGCTACGAGCAGTACTTC	CASSLGTGYEQYF
.	TRBJ2-7	TRBV27	.	TGTGCCAGCAGTTTACGGGACTGGGGCTACGAGCAGTACTTC	CASSLRDWGYEQYF
.	TRBJ1-2	TRBV28	.	TGTGCCAGCAGTTTATCTCTTAGGAGGAGGGATGGCTACACCTTC	CASSLSLRRRDGYTF
TRBD2	TRBJ2-1	TRBV29-1	.	TGCAGCGTTGTTCCGGGACTAGCGGGAAGTGAGCAGTTCTTC	CSVVPGLAGSEQFF
TRBD2	TRBJ2-7	TRBV2	.	TGTGCCAGCAGTGAAGCGTCTAGCGGACCTACGGGGGGGCAGTACTTC	CASSEASSGPTGGQYF
.	TRBJ1-6	TRBV5-1	.	TGCGCCAGCAGGGGCAGGGAGGATTCACCCCTCCACTTT	CASRGREDSPLHF
TRBD1	TRBJ1-5	TRBV10-3	.	TGTGCCATCAGGTCTTCGGACAGGGGGGGGAATCAGCCCCAGCATTTT	CAIRSSDRGGNQPQHF
TRBD2	TRBJ2-7	TRBV5-1	.	TGCGCCAGCAGCTTGGTCCTAGCGGGATCCTACGAGCAGTACTTC	CASSLVLAGSYEQYF
.	TRBJ2-7	TRBV28	.	TGTGCCAGCAGTTTAAAGGCTTTCGCGGCCTCCGAGCAGTACTTC	CASSLKAFAASEQYF
.	TRBJ2-3	TRBV5-1	.	TGCGCCAGCAGCTTGGACGGAGCCGGCACAGATACGCAGTATTTT	CASSLDGAGTDTQYF
.	TRBJ1-4	TRBV28	.	TGTGCCAGCAGTTTTGGGAGCCATAAACTGTTTTTT	CASSFGSHKLFF
TRBD1	TRBJ1-2	TRBV19	.	TGTGCCAGCCGAGCGGGACAGGGGAACTATGGCTACACCTTC	CASRAGQGNYGYTF
.	TRBJ2-3	TRBV5-8	.	TGTGCCAGCAGCTACAACACAGGCACAGATACGCAGTATTTT	CASSYNTGTDTQYF